These T cell receptor beta chains were read from a single sample in a study of CD8 T cells in ankylosing spondylitis. TCRdb called the 5' RACE reads again in MiXCR, with one record for every CDR3 protein. This table holds 800,000 to 900,000 distinct CDR3 sequences, about an eighth found once. Sequencing used blood, either unsorted or a sorted T cell fraction (not recorded which). The source of these receptors is a male donor with ankylosing spondylitis. Both conserved end residues are part of each CDR3. The D gene is left open where the match is weak. Clone sizes are given selectively: once, few, many, or a class where the clone is expanded.

size: NA
J: TRBJ2-1
V: TRBV7-6
D: NA
DNA: TGTGCCAGCAGCTCGTCGACAGGCTATTCGGATGAGCAGTTCTTC
CDR3: CASSSSTGYSDEQFF

size: NA
J: TRBJ2-2
V: TRBV18
D: TRBD2
DNA: TGTGCCAGCTCACCTGGGACTAGCGGGAGTTACACCGGGGAGCTGTTTTTT
CDR3: CASSPGTSGSYTGELFF

size: few
J: TRBJ1-5
V: TRBV20-1
D: NA
DNA: TGCAGTGCTACCCCCGGGCAGCCCCAGCATTTT
CDR3: CSATPGQPQHF

size: NA
J: TRBJ1-1
V: TRBV18
D: NA
DNA: TGTGCCAGCTCACTCGGGGGCCCTCTCACTGAAGCTTTCTTT
CDR3: CASSLGGPLTEAFF

size: NA
J: TRBJ1-4
V: TRBV20-1
D: NA
DNA: TGCAGCGGGGGCCCATTGGGTTCGTATGAAAAACTGTTTTTT
CDR3: CSGGPLGSYEKLFF

size: few
J: TRBJ2-3
V: TRBV24-1
D: TRBD1
DNA: TGTGCCACCAGTGCCGCGGGACAGGGGAGAGATACGCAGTATTTT
CDR3: CATSAAGQGRDTQYF

size: NA
J: TRBJ2-3
V: TRBV20-1
D: TRBD2
DNA: TGCAGTGCCACGTTTCGGACTAGCGGGGGGCTAAACACAGATACGCAGTATTTT
CDR3: CSATFRTSGGLNTDTQYF

size: many
J: TRBJ2-5
V: TRBV6-5
D: NA
DNA: TGTGCCAGCAGTTTACCAGGGATCATGACCCAGTACTTC
CDR3: CASSLPGIMTQYF

size: few
J: TRBJ2-7
V: TRBV30
D: TRBD1
DNA: TGTGCCTGGACCCACCCCGGGACAGGGTACCACGAGCAGTACTTC
CDR3: CAWTHPGTGYHEQYF

size: few
J: TRBJ2-2
V: TRBV5-5
D: TRBD1
DNA: TGTGCCAGCAACTGGTGGGACAGCCGGGAGCTGTTTTTT
CDR3: CASNWWDSRELFF

size: few
J: TRBJ2-7
V: TRBV25-1
D: TRBD1
DNA: TGTGCCAGTGCCGGGACAGGAACCTACGAGCAGTACTTC
CDR3: CASAGTGTYEQYF

size: few
J: TRBJ2-5
V: TRBV6-2/TRBV6-3
D: TRBD1
DNA: TGTGCCAGCAGCACACAACTACGAAAACAGGGGGCAGGAGAGACCCAGTACTTC
CDR3: CASSTQLRKQGAGETQYF

size: NA
J: TRBJ2-1
V: TRBV7-2
D: TRBD2
DNA: TGTGCCAGCAGCTTGCCTAGCGGGAGGACTTACCATGAGCAGTTCTTC
CDR3: CASSLPSGRTYHEQFF

size: many
J: TRBJ1-4
V: TRBV20-1
D: TRBD1
DNA: TGCAGTGCTAGAAGCAGGTCAGGGGGTGAAAAACTGTTTTTT
CDR3: CSARSRSGGEKLFF

size: NA
J: TRBJ2-1
V: TRBV5-6
D: NA
DNA: TGTGCCAGCAGCCCAACGTGGGGAGCCTACAATGAGCAGTTCTTC
CDR3: CASSPTWGAYNEQFF

size: NA
J: TRBJ2-7
V: TRBV20-1
D: NA
DNA: TGCAGTGCTAGAGGCCCCGAATACGAGCAGTACTTC
CDR3: CSARGPEYEQYF

size: few
J: TRBJ1-3
V: TRBV6-2/TRBV6-3
D: NA
DNA: TGTGCCAGCTTCCGGAACACCATATATTTT
CDR3: CASFRNTIYF

size: many
J: TRBJ1-5
V: TRBV7-9
D: NA
DNA: TGTGCCAGCAGTTTAGAAGGTGACCAGCCCCAGCATTTT
CDR3: CASSLEGDQPQHF

size: few
J: TRBJ2-3
V: TRBV4-2
D: NA
DNA: TGTGCCAGCAGCCAAGACCGGTGGGATACGCAGTATTTT
CDR3: CASSQDRWDTQYF

size: NA
J: TRBJ2-2
V: TRBV6-1
D: NA
DNA: TGTGCCAGCAGTGAACCCCCAGCCGGGGAGCTGTTTTTT
CDR3: CASSEPPAGELFF

size: NA
J: TRBJ2-7
V: TRBV28
D: NA
DNA: TGTGCCAGCAGTTTACGGGGGCAGTTTTACGAGCAGTACTTC
CDR3: CASSLRGQFYEQYF

size: few
J: TRBJ2-3
V: TRBV20-1
D: NA
DNA: TGCAGTGCCAGCGCATCGGGACTCATCGGCGCAGATACGCAGTATTTT
CDR3: CSASASGLIGADTQYF

size: NA
J: TRBJ1-5
V: TRBV28
D: NA
DNA: TGTGCCAGCAGGGGTTCGCAGGGTTACAATCAGCCCCAGCATTTT
CDR3: CASRGSQGYNQPQHF

size: NA
J: TRBJ2-7
V: TRBV6-5
D: TRBD1
DNA: TGTGCCAGCAGTTACAGGGGACAGGGCACCTACGAGCAGTACTTC
CDR3: CASSYRGQGTYEQYF

size: many
J: TRBJ2-1
V: TRBV10-3
D: TRBD2
DNA: TGTGCCACCCTAGCGGGAGCCACCTACAATGAGCAGTTCTTC
CDR3: CATLAGATYNEQFF

size: NA
J: TRBJ1-6
V: TRBV28
D: NA
DNA: TGTGCCAGCAGTTCCTTCTACCCGGGGAACCTTTATAATTCACCCCTCCACTTT
CDR3: CASSSFYPGNLYNSPLHF

size: NA
J: TRBJ2-1
V: TRBV4-2
D: TRBD2
DNA: TGTGCCAGCAGCCAGCGGGAGGAGGGGTACAATGAGCAGTTCTTC
CDR3: CASSQREEGYNEQFF

size: few
J: TRBJ2-7
V: TRBV7-2
D: TRBD2
DNA: TGTGCCAGCAGCCCCACTAGCGGGAGATCCTACGAGCAGTACTTC
CDR3: CASSPTSGRSYEQYF

size: NA
J: TRBJ2-5
V: TRBV20-1
D: TRBD2
DNA: TGCAGTGCTAGGGTACTAGCGGGGGGTCGCCAAGAGACCCAGTACTTC
CDR3: CSARVLAGGRQETQYF

size: NA
J: TRBJ1-5
V: TRBV7-2
D: NA
DNA: TGTGCCAGCAGCTTAGCGAGGCGGGAAGCCCAGCATTTT
CDR3: CASSLARREAQHF

size: many
J: TRBJ2-7
V: TRBV6-1
D: TRBD2
DNA: TGTGCCAGCAGCCTAACTAGCGGGAGAAGGTACGAGCAGTACTTC
CDR3: CASSLTSGRRYEQYF

size: few
J: TRBJ1-2
V: TRBV28
D: NA
DNA: TGTGCCAGCAGTTATATCTATGGCTACACCTTC
CDR3: CASSYIYGYTF

size: many
J: TRBJ2-7
V: TRBV20-1
D: NA
DNA: TGCAGTGGAAGGGGTCCGGCCCCCTACGAGCAGTACTTC
CDR3: CSGRGPAPYEQYF

size: few
J: TRBJ2-7
V: TRBV10-3
D: NA
DNA: TGTGCCATCAGTGAGTCGGGGAGAGGGACGAGATACGAGCAGTACTTC
CDR3: CAISESGRGTRYEQYF

size: many
J: TRBJ1-6
V: TRBV6-1
D: TRBD1
DNA: TGTGCCAGCAGTGAATGGGACAGGGGCTACGGTTACTTT
CDR3: CASSEWDRGYGYF

size: few
J: TRBJ2-5
V: TRBV20-1
D: NA
DNA: TGCAGTGCTAGTATCTCCCAAGAGACCCAGTACTTC
CDR3: CSASISQETQYF

size: few
J: TRBJ1-4
V: TRBV7-8
D: NA
DNA: TGTGCCAGCAGCCAAACACTTGCAACTAATGAAAAACTGTTTTTT
CDR3: CASSQTLATNEKLFF

size: few
J: TRBJ1-6
V: TRBV25-1
D: TRBD1
DNA: TGTGCCAGCAGTCCCGCGCCCCGACAGGGGATCTATAATTCACCCCTCCACTTT
CDR3: CASSPAPRQGIYNSPLHF